This paragraph reports one T cell receptor (beta chain). These data come from a study of blood T cell repertoires in COVID-19. The CDR3 is made up of 11 amino acids. Germline loops: CDR1 DFQATT, CDR2 SNEGSKA (reference sequence). Trimming took off 6 bases at V and 5 bases at J, with 10 bases between the two ends. The method was immunoSEQ multiplex PCR; TCRdb's version includes in-frame clones alone and lacks a portion of them. The table has approximately 73,000 clones, over 65% seen once. What was sequenced was peripheral blood. The chain joins TRBV20-1 to TRBJ1-2; D unclear. The clonotype was recovered from a woman aged 65 to 85 with acute or convalescent COVID-19. The CDR3 sequence: CSASRRYGYTF. In nucleotides, the CDR3 is TGCAGTGCAAGCCGGAGGTATGGCTACACCTTC.